Shown below are 17 T cell receptor beta chains from a single sample sequenced in a study of T cells in Graves' hyperthyroidism and ophthalmopathy. Regions amplified from RNA transcripts were the TCR beta CDR3 regions. In the first-round RT-PCR of the TCR CDR3, the HTBI primer set was used. TCRdb re-derived calls from the multiplex PCR reads in MiXCR, one entry per CDR3 protein. The sample comprises about 420,000 distinct CDR3 sequences, around a sixth of which are singletons, and 7.5% to 8% rests with the top ten. Sequencing was done on a sample of blood. The receptors stem from a woman aged 18-35 years with Graves' hyperthyroidism.

At least ten counts were recorded for this clonotype. V usage is TRBV6-1 and J usage is TRBJ1-4; possible D gene TRBD1, 6 bases. With 1 base removed from V and 11 bases from J, the gap between germline ends came to 14 bases. Germline values: CDR1 MNHNS, CDR2 SASEGT. The CDR3 covers 14 residues. This CDR3 is CASSEVGAQGKLFF. The DNA for the CDR3 is TGTGCCAGCAGTGAAGTGGGGGCGCAGGGGAAACTGTTTTTT.

The table lists this clonotype with a few counts. The genes are TRBV4-1 and TRBJ1-4, with unresolved D. The CDR3 has 15 amino acids. CDR1 and CDR2 (germline): MGHRA, YSYEKL. The germline V and J ends were trimmed by 5 bases and 3 bases, with 13 bases remaining between them. CDR3 loop: CASSVSGVANEKLFF. CDR3 coding DNA: TGCGCCAGCAGCGTCAGCGGGGTAGCTAATGAAAAACTGTTTTTT.

Many counts were recorded for this clonotype. The chain uses TRBV30 and TRBJ2-7; 16 bases line up with TRBD2. V trimming: 5 bases; J trimming: 2 bases; junction bases outside the gene matches: 18. The CDR3 spans 20 residues. Per germline, CDR1 GTSNPN and CDR2 SVGIG (reference sequence). Written as DNA, the CDR3 is TGTGCCTGGGAGGCGCCGGGGACTAGCGGGAGGGCTAGGACGCCCTACGAGCAGTACTTC. It translates to CAWEAPGTSGRARTPYEQYF.

The rearrangement joins TRBV12-3 or TRBV12-4 to TRBJ1-4, with 7 bases that match TRBD1. V trimming: 5 bases; J trimming: 2 bases; junction bases outside the gene matches: 2. CDR3 size: 14 residues. The CDR3, as DNA: TGTGCCAGCAGTATACAGGGGACTAATGAAAAACTGTTTTTT. This gives the protein CASSIQGTNEKLFF.

This clonotype was seen at least ten times. The V and J genes are TRBV12-3 or TRBV12-4 and TRBJ2-3; D is perhaps TRBD2 (6 bases). The CDR3 runs 12 residues. V lost 6 bases and J 5 bases, leaving 9 bases between the germline ends. CDR3 coding DNA: TGTGCCAGCAGACTCGGGGGAGATACGCAGTATTTT. This translates into CASRLGGDTQYF.

The table lists this clonotype with many counts. V and J are TRBV28 and TRBJ2-3; D may be TRBD1 or TRBD2 (5 bases each). This CDR3 region has 14 residues. The ends were cut back, 3 bases at V and 5 bases at J, with 12 bases in the middle. CDR1 is MDHEN, CDR2 SYDVKM, per germline. This chain's CDR3 is CASSFSGAGDTQYF. CDR3 bases: TGTGCCAGCAGTTTCAGTGGGGCGGGAGATACGCAGTATTTT.

The chain uses TRBV11-3 and TRBJ1-1; D uncertain. This CDR3 comprises 13 residues. Germline values: CDR1 SGHNT, CDR2 YENEEA. The ends were cut back, 2 bases at V and 5 bases at J, with 9 bases in the middle. The CDR3: CASSLFPETEAFF. The CDR3 DNA reads TGTGCCAGCAGCTTATTCCCCGAGACTGAAGCTTTCTTT.

The chain has TRBV3-1 and TRBJ2-5; D is undetermined. CDR1 and CDR2 (germline): LGHDT, YNNKEL (reference sequence). The CDR3 contains 15 residues. V lost 2 bases to trimming and J lost 4 bases, with 14 bases between them. In nucleotides, the CDR3 is TGTGCCAGCAGCCAACTCCCCATAGTGGGAGAGACCCAGTACTTC. Translated, it gives CASSQLPIVGETQYF.

This clonotype was seen repeatedly, ten times or more. The J gene is TRBJ1-2, the V gene TRBV29-1, with D perhaps TRBD1 (6 bases). Germline V gene sequence: CDR1 SQVTM, CDR2 ANQGSEA. CDR3 length equals 17 residues. V lost 4 bases and J lost 0, with 21 bases in between. The CDR3: CSVAPLQGQRSNYGYTF. The DNA for the CDR3 is TGCAGCGTTGCACCGCTACAGGGCCAACGTTCTAACTATGGCTACACCTTC.

This clonotype was seen ten or more times. V gene TRBV15 combines with J gene TRBJ1-5, with TRBD1 matching over 9 bases. Germline V gene lookup returns CDR1 LNHNV and CDR2 YYDKDF (reference sequence). The CDR3 covers 18 residues. Unmatched junction bases numbered 11, after V lost 5 bases and J lost 0 bases. DNA of the CDR3: TGTGCCACCAGCGGTTGGGACAGGGACCTTTATAGCAATCAGCCCCAGCATTTT. Translating it yields CATSGWDRDLYSNQPQHF.

This clonotype was recorded many times. Written as DNA, the CDR3 is TGTGCCAGCAGTTACGGGGGGGTTGGCTACACCTTC. Translation gives CASSYGGVGYTF. V gene TRBV6-1 combines with J gene TRBJ1-2, with TRBD1 as a possible D gene (5 bases). V was shortened by 5 bases and J by 7 bases, with 11 bases between the two germline ends. This CDR3 is built from 12 residues. Germline lookup yields CDR1 MNHNS and CDR2 SASEGT.

This clonotype was seen at least ten times. The chain combines TRBV2 with TRBJ1-5; a possible D gene is TRBD1 (6 bases). The germline V gene has CDR1 SNHLY and CDR2 FYNNEI. V lost 8 bases and J 9 bases, leaving 14 bases between the germline ends. The CDR3 loop spans 12 amino acids. The CDR3 loop is CASGGATGPQHF. The CDR3 nucleotides read TGTGCCAGCGGGGGCGCTACGGGGCCCCAGCATTTT.

This clonotype was seen at least ten times. The chain carries TRBV20-1 and TRBJ2-3; possibly TRBD2 for D (6 bases). CDR3 length: 16 residues. With 0 bases removed from V and 1 base from J, the gap between germline ends came to 14 bases. The germline V gene encodes CDR1 DFQATT and CDR2 SNEGSKA (reference sequence). CDR3 region: CSARDPLWGGTDTQYF. The CDR3 DNA is TGCAGTGCTAGAGACCCTCTGTGGGGGGGCACAGATACGCAGTATTTT.

The chain couples TRBV30 to TRBJ1-1; D ambiguous. The CDR3 is 13 amino acids. Per germline, CDR1 GTSNPN and CDR2 SVGIG (reference sequence). Trimming took 2 bases from V and 5 from J, leaving 12 bases between them. The DNA of the CDR3 is TGTGCCTGGAGTCTGGGTAGTAGGACTGAAGCTTTCTTT. Its protein product is CAWSLGSRTEAFF. The full variable domain, rest sourced from reference TRBV30 and TRBJ1-1, is SQTIHQWPATLVQPVGSPLSLECTVEGTSNPNLYWYRQAAGRGLQLLFYSVGIGQISSEVPQNLSASRPQDRQFILSSKKLLLSDSGFYLCAWSLGSRTEAFFGQGTRLTVV.

This clonotype was counted a few times. The chain carries TRBV28 and TRBJ2-1; 15 nucleotides match TRBD2. Unmatched junction bases numbered 7, after V lost 4 bases and J lost 6 bases. Germline V gives CDR1 MDHEN, CDR2 SYDVKM. The CDR3 loop spans 17 amino acids. The CDR3 protein is CASSSLGLAGGTNEQFF. The CDR3 bases are TGTGCCAGCAGTTCCTTGGGACTAGCGGGGGGAACCAATGAGCAGTTCTTC.

This clonotype has at least ten counts. J is TRBJ1-1 and V is TRBV25-1; no reliable D call. CDR3 size: 12 residues. V lost 2 bases, J lost 1 base, and 2 bases lay in between. Per the germline V gene, CDR1 is MGHDK and CDR2 is SYGVNS. CDR3 nucleotides: TGTGCCAGCAGTGAACCGAACACTGAAGCTTTCTTT. It is translated as CASSEPNTEAFF.

This clonotype was found many times. The rearrangement joins TRBV20-1 to TRBJ1-2; no reliable D call. Germline CDR1 and CDR2: DFQATT and SNEGSKA (reference sequence). The CDR3 runs 12 residues. With 0 bases removed from V and 7 bases from J, the gap between germline ends came to 9 bases. This chain's CDR3 is CSARDGVVGYTF. CDR3 in DNA: TGCAGTGCTAGAGACGGGGTGGTTGGCTACACCTTC.